This entry lists 26 T cell receptor beta chains sequenced from one sample in a study of Ad26.COV2.S vaccination and SARS-CoV-2 variants. Noted treatment: roughly 20 received Ad26.COV2.S at low or high dose, single or two shots; about 5 received placebo; per-sample allocation not given. Sampling was performed 63 days after the first vaccine or placebo injection. Data came from immunoSEQ multiplex PCR; TCRdb stores just in-frame clones and leaves some out. The sample consists of some 320,000 clones, roughly 84% of them appearing once. Source: peripheral blood, taken in a trial of Ad26.COV2.S vaccine versus placebo. These receptors were obtained from a person aged 18 to 59 who received the Ad26.COV2.S COVID-19 vaccine or a placebo.

The chain joins TRBV11-2 to TRBJ1-6; a possible D gene is TRBD1 (5 bases). V was trimmed by 2 bases and J by 10 bases, leaving 12 bases between them. CDR1 is SGHAT and CDR2 is FQNNGV in the germline V gene. This CDR3 spans 14 amino acids. Here the CDR3 DNA reads TGTGCCAGCAGCTTACGAGGGGAAGGCTCACCCCTCCACTTT. It specifies CASSLRGEGSPLHF.

The genes are TRBV5-1 and TRBJ1-1, with 11 positions matching TRBD1. Looked up from germline, CDR1 is SGHRS and CDR2 is YFSETQ. The CDR3 has 16 amino acids. V shed 0 bases and J 1 base; nucleotides not matched to a gene: 2. The CDR3 DNA reads TGCGCCAGCAGCTTGGCAGGGACAGGGGGGAACACTGAAGCTTTCTTT. This codes for CASSLAGTGGNTEAFF.

V is TRBV7-2 and J is TRBJ1-4; the D is unclear. The CDR3 is made up of 14 amino acids. Germline V CDR1 and CDR2: SGHTA, FQGNSA. Trimming took off 6 bases at V and 4 bases at J, with 12 bases between the two ends. The CDR3 spells CASSPGIINEKLFF. The DNA for the CDR3 is TGTGCCAGCAGTCCCGGGATCATTAATGAAAAACTGTTTTTT.

The V and J genes are TRBV7-7 and TRBJ1-4, with 7 bases matching TRBD1. Germline CDR1 SSHAT, CDR2 FNYEAQ (reference sequence). After removal of 5 bases from V and 5 bases from J, the junction contained 8 bases not matched to a gene. The CDR3 runs to 15 residues. CDR3 protein: CASSPDRDRNEKLFF. CDR3 nucleotide sequence: TGTGCCAGCAGCCCCGACAGGGATAGGAATGAAAAACTGTTTTTT. The variable domain in full, with the rest retrieved from reference TRBV7-7 and TRBJ1-4, is GAGVSQSPRYKVTKRGQDVTLRCDPISSHATLYWYQQALGQGPEFLTYFNYEAQPDKSGLPSDRFSAERPEGSISTLTIQRTEQRDSAMYRCASSPDRDRNEKLFFGSGTQLSVL.

The CDR3 DNA reads TGTGCCATCAGAGGGGGGGGGCGTTACCAAGAGACCCAGTACTTC. Protein sequence: CAIRGGGRYQETQYF. The gene calls are TRBV10-3 and TRBJ2-5, with D perhaps TRBD2 (7 bases). Deletions cut 6 bases from V and 0 bases from J, with 14 bases between. The CDR3 runs to 15 residues. Germline CDR1 ENHRY, CDR2 SYGVKD.

CDR3: CASSPEGQTGELFF. CDR3 nucleotides: TGTGCCAGCAGCCCCGAGGGACAGACCGGGGAGCTGTTTTTT. This chain connects TRBV3-1 (or the pseudogene TRBV3-2) to TRBJ2-2, with TRBD1 identical over 7 bases. The CDR3 runs to 14 residues. Germline CDR1 LGHDT, CDR2 YNNKEL (reference sequence). The V segment lost 4 bases and the J segment 5 bases; nucleotides outside the gene matches: 4.

The chain is built from TRBV18 and TRBJ2-5; TRBD1 or TRBD2 may be the D gene (5 bases each). CDR3 length equals 14 residues. CDR1 and CDR2 (germline): KGHSH, LQKENI. Trimming pared 3 bases from V and 2 bases from J, leaving 10 bases between. The CDR3 protein is CASSPRDLQETQYF. CDR3 nucleotides: TGTGCCAGCTCACCCCGGGACCTACAAGAGACCCAGTACTTC.

This chain links TRBV6-5 with TRBJ1-1; D not resolved. Germline assignment: CDR1 MNHEY and CDR2 SVGAGI. The CDR3 totals 11 residues. Trimming took off 6 bases at V and 8 bases at J, with 10 bases between the two ends. CDR3 sequence: CASRKIREAFF. The CDR3 nucleotides are TGTGCCAGCAGAAAGATCCGCGAAGCTTTCTTT.

The V gene is TRBV6-5, the J gene TRBJ1-3; D might be TRBD1 (5 bases). V lost 6 bases and J lost 0, with 9 bases in between. The CDR3 spans 14 residues. CDR1 is MNHEY, CDR2 SVGAGI, per germline. The CDR3 sequence: CASRTGLSGNTIYF. In DNA, the CDR3 is TGTGCCAGCAGGACGGGACTCTCTGGAAACACCATATATTTT.

This clone was counted a few times. This specimen includes other DNA sequences encoding the same CDR3. V gene TRBV5-6 combines with J gene TRBJ1-5; 8 bases fit TRBD1. The J segment lost 5 bases and the V segment lost 2 bases, leaving 3 bases of the junction unmatched. Germline assignment: CDR1 SGHDT and CDR2 YYEEEE. The CDR3 sequence is 14 residues long. The CDR3, as DNA: TGTGCCAGCAGCTTTGGGACAGGAGATCAGCCCCAGCATTTT. This codes for CASSFGTGDQPQHF.

The chain couples TRBV2 to TRBJ1-5; TRBD1 agrees at 8 bases. Germline V CDR1 and CDR2: SNHLY, FYNNEI. The CDR3 is 16 amino acids. The V and J ends lost 6 bases and 6 bases, in that order; junction bases with no gene match: 13. CDR3: CASRSTGGARAQPQHF. DNA for the CDR3: TGTGCCAGCAGAAGTACAGGGGGGGCAAGGGCTCAGCCCCAGCATTTT.

The chain joins TRBV5-1 to TRBJ2-5; 13 bases match TRBD2. Germline-derived CDR1 and CDR2 are SGHRS and YFSETQ. The V segment lost 2 bases and the J segment 0 bases; nucleotides outside the gene matches: 4. This CDR3 region has 17 residues. The DNA of the CDR3 is TGCGCCAGCAGCTTAAGAGGGACTAGCGGGGACCAAGAGACCCAGTACTTC. This codes for CASSLRGTSGDQETQYF.

The gene calls are TRBV19 and TRBJ1-1; maybe TRBD1 (5 bases). The CDR3 loop spans 14 amino acids. V gave up 7 bases and J gave up 0 bases, with 12 bases separating them. CDR1 is LNHDA and CDR2 is SQIVND in the germline V gene (reference sequence). The CDR3 region has the DNA TGTGCCAGTAAAGTGGCAGGGCTGAACACTGAAGCTTTCTTT. Translated, it gives CASKVAGLNTEAFF.

V is TRBV6-2 or TRBV6-3 and J is TRBJ1-2; 8 positions agree with TRBD1. V was clipped by 5 bases and J by 3 bases; unmatched bases: 8. The V gene's germline CDR1 is MNHEY and CDR2 SVGEGT. The CDR3 is 15 amino acids. The CDR3 DNA sequence: TGTGCCAGCAGTACCGGGGACAGGTATTACTATGGCTACACCTTC. It is translated as CASSTGDRYYYGYTF.

The chain couples TRBV18 to TRBJ1-2; 7 bases map to TRBD1. CDR3 length: 15 amino acids. Per germline, CDR1 KGHSH and CDR2 LQKENI. Unmatched junction bases numbered 10, after V lost 3 bases and J lost 6 bases. CDR3 nucleotide sequence: TGTGCCAGCTCACCTCCACCGACAGGGCGTAATGGCTACACCTTC. Translation gives CASSPPPTGRNGYTF.

A single count supports this clone. The chain combines TRBV2 with TRBJ2-7; 12 bases are shared with TRBD1. This CDR3 has 16 amino acids. Germline V lookup: CDR1 SNHLY, CDR2 FYNNEI. Losses at the gene ends were 5 bases for V and 7 bases for J; bases not matched to a gene: 12. This CDR3 reads CASSSTPGQGAGEQYF. The CDR3 DNA reads TGTGCCAGCAGTTCTACTCCGGGACAGGGGGCTGGAGAGCAGTACTTC.

The gene calls are TRBV27 and TRBJ2-7, with a weak D call TRBD1 (6 bases). This CDR3 comprises 14 residues. The germline gives CDR1 MNHEY, CDR2 SMNVEV (reference sequence). V lost 5 bases and J lost 3, with 14 bases in between. CDR3 sequence (DNA): TGTGCCAGCAGTCAAGGACAGACTGACTACGAGCAGTACTTC. It codes for CASSQGQTDYEQYF.

The V call is TRBV7-2, the J call TRBJ2-6; no reliable D call. V lost 4 bases, J lost 0 bases, and 10 bases lay in between. Looked up from germline, CDR1 is SGHTA and CDR2 is FQGNSA. The CDR3 sequence is 16 residues long. The CDR3 coding sequence is TGTGCCAGCAGCTATGATCGACTCTCTGGGGCCAACGTCCTGACTTTC. Its protein is CASSYDRLSGANVLTF.

V gene TRBV6-2 or TRBV6-3 combines with J gene TRBJ1-5; 7 nucleotides line up with TRBD1. Trimming removed 2 bases from V and 7 bases from J; junction bases left unmatched: 8. This CDR3 region has 15 residues. Germline values: CDR1 MNHEY, CDR2 SVGEGT. Here the CDR3 reads CASSYPTGVWQPQHF. CDR3 in DNA: TGTGCCAGCAGTTACCCAACAGGGGTTTGGCAGCCCCAGCATTTT.

This chain links TRBV20-1 with TRBJ2-7; no reliable D call. The CDR3 sequence is 11 residues long. With 3 bases removed from V and 5 bases from J, the gap between germline ends came to 8 bases. Germline CDR1 reads DFQATT; CDR2 reads SNEGSKA (reference sequence). CDR3 DNA sequence: TGCAGTGCTAGTCCCCATAACGAGCAGTACTTC. It encodes CSASPHNEQYF.

This sequence joins TRBV12-3 or TRBV12-4 and TRBJ1-2; 7 nucleotides align to TRBD1. This CDR3 region has 13 residues. V was clipped by 6 bases and J by 4 bases; unmatched bases: 5. The CDR3 is CASSQGQVYGYTF. CDR3 nucleotide sequence: TGTGCCAGCAGCCAAGGACAGGTCTATGGCTACACCTTC.

The chain employs TRBV4-3 and TRBJ1-1; D is undetermined. V lost 1 base, J lost 3 bases, and 6 bases lay in between. The CDR3 consists of 13 residues. CDR1 is LGHNA, CDR2 YSLEER, per germline. The chain's CDR3 is CASSQAVDTEAFF. As DNA, the CDR3 is TGCGCCAGCAGCCAAGCAGTGGACACTGAAGCTTTCTTT.

The chain couples TRBV6-6 to TRBJ1-1, with unresolved D. Per germline, CDR1 MNHNY and CDR2 SVGAGI (reference sequence). V was cut by 3 bases and J by 5 bases, with 13 bases left in between. The CDR3 is 14 amino acids. Here the CDR3 DNA reads TGTGCCAGCAGTTATTCGGAATTGGCTACTGAAGCTTTCTTT. Its translation is CASSYSELATEAFF.

This clone is a singleton in its sample. The V and J genes are TRBV5-4 and TRBJ1-6; D is uncertain. V shed 5 bases and J shed 0 bases, with 6 bases lying between them. This CDR3 spans 14 amino acids. Germline V gene data show CDR1 as SGHNT and CDR2 as YYREEE (reference sequence). The CDR3 spells CASSSSSYNSPLHF. The CDR3 nucleotides read TGTGCCAGCAGTAGTAGCTCCTATAATTCACCCCTCCACTTT.

This chain uses TRBV7-8 with TRBJ1-3, with no clear D. With 5 bases removed from V and 5 bases from J, the gap between germline ends came to 10 bases. Germline V gene lookup returns CDR1 SGHVS and CDR2 FQNEAQ. CDR3 size: 13 residues. Written as DNA, the CDR3 is TGTGCCAGCAGCCTCCCCGGGCGAAACACCATATATTTT. Encoded protein: CASSLPGRNTIYF.

The rearrangement joins TRBV7-2 to TRBJ1-6, with a possible D match to TRBD1 (5 bases). V lost 0 bases and J 8 bases, leaving 8 bases between the germline ends. Germline V gene data show CDR1 as SGHTA and CDR2 as FQGNSA. The CDR3 is 14 residues long. CDR3 nucleotides: TGTGCCAGCAGCTTAGCCAGGGTGTATTCACCCCTCCACTTT. This encodes CASSLARVYSPLHF.